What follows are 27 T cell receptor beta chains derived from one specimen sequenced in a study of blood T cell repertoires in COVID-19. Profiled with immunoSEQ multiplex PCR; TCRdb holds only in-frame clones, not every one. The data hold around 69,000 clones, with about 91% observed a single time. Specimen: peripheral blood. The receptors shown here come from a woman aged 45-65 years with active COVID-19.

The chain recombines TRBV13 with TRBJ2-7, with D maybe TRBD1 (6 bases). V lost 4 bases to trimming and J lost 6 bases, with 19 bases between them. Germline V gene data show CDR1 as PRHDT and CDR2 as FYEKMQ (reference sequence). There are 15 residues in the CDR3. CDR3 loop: CASSSTGWEGFEQYF. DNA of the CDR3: TGTGCCAGCAGCTCAACAGGGTGGGAAGGCTTCGAGCAGTACTTC. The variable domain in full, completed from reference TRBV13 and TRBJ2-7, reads AAGVIQSPRHLIKEKRETATLKCYPIPRHDTVYWYQQGPGQDPQFLISFYEKMQSDKGSIPDRFSAQQFSDYHSELNMSSLELGDSALYFCASSSTGWEGFEQYFGPGTRLTVT.

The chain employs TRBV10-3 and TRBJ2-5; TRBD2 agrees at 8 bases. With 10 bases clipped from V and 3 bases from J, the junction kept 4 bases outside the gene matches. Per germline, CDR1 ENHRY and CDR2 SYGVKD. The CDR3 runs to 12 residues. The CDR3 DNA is TGTGCCACCCACGGGGGGGAAGAGACCCAGTACTTC. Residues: CATHGGEETQYF.

The CDR3, as DNA: TGCGCCAGCAGCCTAATGACGGGACAGGCCTCCTACGAGCAGTACTTC. Residues: CASSLMTGQASYEQYF. The chain combines TRBV5-1 with TRBJ2-7, with 8 positions matching TRBD1. V lost 4 bases and J lost 0; bases outside the gene matches: 9. This CDR3 spans 16 amino acids. Germline V gene lookup returns CDR1 SGHRS and CDR2 YFSETQ.

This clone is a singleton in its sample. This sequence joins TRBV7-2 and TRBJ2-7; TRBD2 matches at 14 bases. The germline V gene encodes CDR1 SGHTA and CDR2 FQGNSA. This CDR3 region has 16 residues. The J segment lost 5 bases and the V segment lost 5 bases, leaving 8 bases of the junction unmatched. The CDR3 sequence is CASSAAGLAGVNEQYF. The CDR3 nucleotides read TGTGCCAGCAGCGCGGCGGGACTAGCGGGAGTCAACGAGCAGTACTTC.

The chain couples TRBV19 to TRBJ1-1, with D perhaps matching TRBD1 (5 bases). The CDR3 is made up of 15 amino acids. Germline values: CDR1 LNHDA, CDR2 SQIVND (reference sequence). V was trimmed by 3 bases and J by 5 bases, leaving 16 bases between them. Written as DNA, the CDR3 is TGTGCCAGTAGTATCCCACCGGGGGGAGGGACTGAAGCTTTCTTT. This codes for CASSIPPGGGTEAFF.

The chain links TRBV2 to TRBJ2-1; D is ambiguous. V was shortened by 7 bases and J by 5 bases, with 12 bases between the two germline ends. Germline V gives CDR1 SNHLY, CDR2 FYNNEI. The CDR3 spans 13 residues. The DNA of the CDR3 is TGTGCCAGCAACTACCCTCTGAACAATGAGCAGTTCTTC. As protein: CASNYPLNNEQFF.

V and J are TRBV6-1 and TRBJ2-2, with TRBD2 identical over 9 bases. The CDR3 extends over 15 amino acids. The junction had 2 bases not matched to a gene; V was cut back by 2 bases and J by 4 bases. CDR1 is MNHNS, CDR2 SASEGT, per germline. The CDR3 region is CASSELAGITGELFF. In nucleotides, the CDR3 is TGTGCCAGCAGTGAACTAGCGGGAATCACCGGGGAGCTGTTTTTT.

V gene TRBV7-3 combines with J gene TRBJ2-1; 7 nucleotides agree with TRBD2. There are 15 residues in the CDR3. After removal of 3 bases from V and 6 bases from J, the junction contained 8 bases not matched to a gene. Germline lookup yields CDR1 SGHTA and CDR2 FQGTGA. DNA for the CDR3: TGTGCCAGCAGCTTTATTCCCGGGAGGACCAATGAGCAGTTCTTC. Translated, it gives CASSFIPGRTNEQFF. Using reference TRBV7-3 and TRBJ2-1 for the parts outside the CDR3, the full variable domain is GAGVSQTPSNKVTEKGKYVELRCDPISGHTALYWYRQSLGQGPEFLIYFQGTGAADDSGLPNDRFFAVRPEGSVSTLKIQRTERGDSAVYLCASSFIPGRTNEQFFGPGTRLTVL.

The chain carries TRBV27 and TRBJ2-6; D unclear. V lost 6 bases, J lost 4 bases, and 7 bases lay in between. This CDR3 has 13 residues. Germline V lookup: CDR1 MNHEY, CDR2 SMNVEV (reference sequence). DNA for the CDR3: TGTGCCAGCAGGGGCTCCGGGGCCAACGTCCTGACTTTC. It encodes CASRGSGANVLTF.

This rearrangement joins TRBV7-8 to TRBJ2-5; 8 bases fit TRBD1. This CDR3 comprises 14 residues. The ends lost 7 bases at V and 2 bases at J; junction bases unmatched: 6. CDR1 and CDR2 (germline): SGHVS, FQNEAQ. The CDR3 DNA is TGTGCCAGCACCTCAAGGACAGGGCAAGAGACCCAGTACTTC. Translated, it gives CASTSRTGQETQYF. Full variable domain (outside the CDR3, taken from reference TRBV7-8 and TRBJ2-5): GAGVSQSPRYKVAKRGQDVALRCDPISGHVSLFWYQQALGQGPEFLTYFQNEAQLDKSGLPSDRFFAERPEGSVSTLKIQRTQQEDSAVYLCASTSRTGQETQYFGPGTRLLVL.

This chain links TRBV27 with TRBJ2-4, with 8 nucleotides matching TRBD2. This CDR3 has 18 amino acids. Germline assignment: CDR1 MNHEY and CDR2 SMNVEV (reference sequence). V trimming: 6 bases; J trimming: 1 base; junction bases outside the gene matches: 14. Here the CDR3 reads CASSHARDGRAAKNIQYF. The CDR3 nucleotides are TGTGCCAGCAGCCACGCTCGGGACGGGAGGGCGGCCAAAAACATTCAGTACTTC.

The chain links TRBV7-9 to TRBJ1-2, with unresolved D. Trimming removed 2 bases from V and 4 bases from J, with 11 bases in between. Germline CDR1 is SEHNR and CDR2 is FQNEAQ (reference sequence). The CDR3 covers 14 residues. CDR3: CASSLYSIIYGYTF. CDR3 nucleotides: TGTGCCAGCAGCTTATACAGCATTATCTATGGCTACACCTTC.

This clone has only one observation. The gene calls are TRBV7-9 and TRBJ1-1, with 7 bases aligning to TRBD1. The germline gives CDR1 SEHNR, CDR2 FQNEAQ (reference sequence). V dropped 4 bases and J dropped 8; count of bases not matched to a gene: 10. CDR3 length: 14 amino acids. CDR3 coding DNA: TGTGCCAGCAGCTCACAGGGGCGGGAGGAGGAAGCTTTCTTT. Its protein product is CASSSQGREEEAFF.

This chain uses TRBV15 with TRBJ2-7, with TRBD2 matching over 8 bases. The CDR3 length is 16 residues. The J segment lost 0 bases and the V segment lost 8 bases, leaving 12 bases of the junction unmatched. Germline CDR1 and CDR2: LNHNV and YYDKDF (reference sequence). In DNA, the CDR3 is TGTGCCACCCATGAGCGGGGGCCCTCCAACTCCTACGAGCAGTACTTC. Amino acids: CATHERGPSNSYEQYF.

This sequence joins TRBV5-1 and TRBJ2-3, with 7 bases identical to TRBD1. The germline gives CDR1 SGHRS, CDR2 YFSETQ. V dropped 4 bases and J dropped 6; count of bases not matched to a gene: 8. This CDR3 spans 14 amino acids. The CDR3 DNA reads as TGCGCCAGCAGCCAGGGACAGCTTGGGGATACGCAGTATTTT. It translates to CASSQGQLGDTQYF. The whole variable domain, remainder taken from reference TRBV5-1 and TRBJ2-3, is KAGVTQTPRYLIKTRGQQVTLSCSPISGHRSVSWYQQTPGQGLQFLFEYFSETQRNKGNFPGRFSGRQFSNSRSEMNVSTLELGDSALYLCASSQGQLGDTQYFGPGTRLTVL.

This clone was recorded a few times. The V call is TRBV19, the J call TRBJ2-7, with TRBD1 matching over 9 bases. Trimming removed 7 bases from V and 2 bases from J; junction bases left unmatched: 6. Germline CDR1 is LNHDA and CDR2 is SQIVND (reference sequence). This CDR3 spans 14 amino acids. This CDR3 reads CASTTGQGPYEQYF. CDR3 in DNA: TGTGCCAGTACCACGGGACAGGGACCCTACGAGCAGTACTTC. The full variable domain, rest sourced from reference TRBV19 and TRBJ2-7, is DGGITQSPKYLFRKEGQNVTLSCEQNLNHDAMYWYRQDPGQGLRLIYYSQIVNDFQKGDIAEGYSVSREKKESFPLTVTSAQKNPTAFYLCASTTGQGPYEQYFGPGTRLTVT.

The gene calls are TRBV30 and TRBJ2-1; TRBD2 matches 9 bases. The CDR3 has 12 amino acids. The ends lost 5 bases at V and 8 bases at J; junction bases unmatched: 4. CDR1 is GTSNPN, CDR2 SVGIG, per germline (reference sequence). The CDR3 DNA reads TGTGCCTGGGTGACTAGCGGCGATGAGCAGTTCTTC. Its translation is CAWVTSGDEQFF.

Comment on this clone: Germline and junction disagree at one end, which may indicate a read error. CDR3 loop: CASSQLAGAAYSEQFF. CDR3 nucleotides: TGCGCCAGCAGCCAATTAGCGGGAGCGGCCTACAGTGAGCAGTTCTTC. V and J are TRBV4-1 and TRBJ2-1, with 9 bases lining up with TRBD2. The CDR3 sequence is 16 residues long. Germline CDR1 MGHRA, CDR2 YSYEKL.

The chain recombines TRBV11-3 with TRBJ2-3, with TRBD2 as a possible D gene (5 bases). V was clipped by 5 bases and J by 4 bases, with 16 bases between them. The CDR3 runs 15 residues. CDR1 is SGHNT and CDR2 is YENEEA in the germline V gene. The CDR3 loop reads CASSPGSWVADTQYF. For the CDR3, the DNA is TGTGCCAGCAGCCCGGGGTCCTGGGTGGCAGATACGCAGTATTTT.

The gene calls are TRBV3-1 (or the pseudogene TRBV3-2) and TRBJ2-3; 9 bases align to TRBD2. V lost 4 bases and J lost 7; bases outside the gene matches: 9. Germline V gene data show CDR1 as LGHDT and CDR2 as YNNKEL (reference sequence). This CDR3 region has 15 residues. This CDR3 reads CASSPSILAGNTQYF. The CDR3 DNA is TGTGCCAGCAGCCCCTCGATACTAGCGGGTAATACGCAGTATTTT.

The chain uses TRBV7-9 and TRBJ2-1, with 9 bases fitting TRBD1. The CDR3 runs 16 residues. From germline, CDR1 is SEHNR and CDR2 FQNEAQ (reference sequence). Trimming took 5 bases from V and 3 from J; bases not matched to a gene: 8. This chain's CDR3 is CASSPRPGQGYNEQFF. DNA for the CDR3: TGTGCCAGCAGCCCCCGACCGGGACAGGGCTACAATGAGCAGTTCTTC.

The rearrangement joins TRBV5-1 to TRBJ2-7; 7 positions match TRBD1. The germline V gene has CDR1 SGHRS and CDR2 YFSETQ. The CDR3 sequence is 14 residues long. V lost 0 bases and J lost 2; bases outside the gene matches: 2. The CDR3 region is CASSLDRGTYEQYF. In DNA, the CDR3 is TGCGCCAGCAGCTTGGACAGGGGTACCTACGAGCAGTACTTC.

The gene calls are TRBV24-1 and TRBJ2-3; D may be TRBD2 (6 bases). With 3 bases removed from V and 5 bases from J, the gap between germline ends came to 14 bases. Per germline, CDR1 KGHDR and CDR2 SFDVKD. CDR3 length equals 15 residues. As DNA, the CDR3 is TGTGCCACCAGTGATACTCGGGAGAGGGGAGATACGCAGTATTTT. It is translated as CATSDTRERGDTQYF.

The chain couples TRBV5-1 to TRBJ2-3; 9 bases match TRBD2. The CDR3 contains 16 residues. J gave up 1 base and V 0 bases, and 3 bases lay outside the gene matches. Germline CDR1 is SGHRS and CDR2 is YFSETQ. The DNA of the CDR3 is TGCGCCAGCAGCTTGGCTAGCGGGAAGGGCACAGATACGCAGTATTTT. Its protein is CASSLASGKGTDTQYF. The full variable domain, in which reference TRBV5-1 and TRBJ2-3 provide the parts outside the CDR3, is KAGVTQTPRYLIKTRGQQVTLSCSPISGHRSVSWYQQTPGQGLQFLFEYFSETQRNKGNFPGRFSGRQFSNSRSEMNVSTLELGDSALYLCASSLASGKGTDTQYFGPGTRLTVL.

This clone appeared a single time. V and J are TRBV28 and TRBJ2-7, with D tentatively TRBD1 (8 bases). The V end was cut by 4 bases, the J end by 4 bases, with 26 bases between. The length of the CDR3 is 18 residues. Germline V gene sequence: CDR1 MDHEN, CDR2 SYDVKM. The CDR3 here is CASSSLRPRQGRVYEQYF. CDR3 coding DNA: TGTGCCAGCAGTTCACTTAGGCCACGACAGGGGAGGGTGTACGAGCAGTACTTC.

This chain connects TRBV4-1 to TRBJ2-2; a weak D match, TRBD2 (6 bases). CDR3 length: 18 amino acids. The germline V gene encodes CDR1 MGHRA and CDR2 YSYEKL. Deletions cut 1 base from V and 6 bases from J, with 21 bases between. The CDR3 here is CASSQAPPEGRIAGELFF. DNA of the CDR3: TGCGCCAGCAGCCAAGCCCCCCCGGAGGGTCGGATAGCCGGGGAGCTGTTTTTT.

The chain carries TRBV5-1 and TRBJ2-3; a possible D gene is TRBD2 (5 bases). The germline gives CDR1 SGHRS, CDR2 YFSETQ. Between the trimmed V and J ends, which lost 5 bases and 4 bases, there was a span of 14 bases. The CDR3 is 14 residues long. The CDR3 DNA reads TGCGCCAGCAGACTAGTTCTGTGGGCAGATACGCAGTATTTT. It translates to CASRLVLWADTQYF.